This is a list of T cell receptor beta chains from one sample in a study of T cells after yellow fever vaccination. TCRdb reprocessed the 5' RACE reads via MiXCR and lists one record per CDR3 protein. The top ten clones hold around 16% of a sample with more than 450,000 distinct CDR3 sequences, 20% to 25% of them seen once. Sequencing was performed on PBMCs, taken 21 days after the first yellow fever vaccination. Every receptor here comes from a man younger than 35 who received the YFV17D yellow fever vaccine. Both conserved end residues are part of each CDR3. The D gene is left open where the match is weak. Clone size is shown for a subset of rows, as once, few, many or a class of expanded clone.

cdr3_nt cdr3_aa j_call v_call clone_size d_call
TGTGCCAGCTGCCAAGACTTCGGCATACCATTCGGATCTGGCTACACCTTC CASCQDFGIPFGSGYTF TRBJ1-2 TRBV3-1 - -
TGTGCCAGCTCGGGCTACAATCAGCCCCAGCATTTT CASSGYNQPQHF TRBJ1-5 TRBV7-2 many -
TGTGCCAGCAGTCTCAATACAGGGCCCCTAGGTGGTGAAGCTTTCTTT CASSLNTGPLGGEAFF TRBJ1-1 TRBV12-3/TRBV12-4 many -
TGTGCCATCAGTAAAATAGGGACGGATGTTAGCACAGATACGCAGTATTTT CAISKIGTDVSTDTQYF TRBJ2-3 TRBV10-3 - -
TGTGCCAGCAGTTCCCCTAGCGGGGGGGCCGGTGAGCAGTTCTTC CASSSPSGGAGEQFF TRBJ2-1 TRBV6-5 few TRBD2
TGTGCCAGCAGTGTGGGGGTTGGCATTCAGTACTTC CASSVGVGIQYF TRBJ2-4 TRBV3-1 - -
TGTGCCACCAGCAGTCTTCGGGGCAGGGTCTCGGAGACCCAGTACTTC CATSSLRGRVSETQYF TRBJ2-5 TRBV15 few -
TGTGCCAGCAGCCCGTGGAGCTCTGGAAACACCATATATTTT CASSPWSSGNTIYF TRBJ1-3 TRBV7-9 - -
TGTGCCAGCAGACTACTAGCGGGGGACACCGTGGAGCTGTTTTTT CASRLLAGDTVELFF TRBJ2-2 TRBV7-3 - TRBD2
TGCAGCGTTCCACCGGGTGGGGTTATATACAATGAGCAGTTCTTC CSVPPGGVIYNEQFF TRBJ2-1 TRBV29-1 few -
TGCAGCGTTGAATTACAGACCCAGTACTTC CSVELQTQYF TRBJ2-5 TRBV29-1 - -
TGTGCCAGCAGCTCCCGCGACTCAAACCCGGATACGCAGTATTTT CASSSRDSNPDTQYF TRBJ2-3 TRBV5-6 few -
TGCAGTGCTAGATTCCATGGGGGAAACACCATATATTTT CSARFHGGNTIYF TRBJ1-3 TRBV20-1 - -
TGCAGCGTGGCAGCCGGGACAGGATCTAATGAGCAGTTCTTC CSVAAGTGSNEQFF TRBJ2-1 TRBV29-1 - TRBD1
TGCAGTGCCATTGGGGAGGGCCGTAACACCGGGGAGCTGTTTTTT CSAIGEGRNTGELFF TRBJ2-2 TRBV20-1 - TRBD2
TGCGCCAGCAGCTTTTTCGAACCGGGACAGTCAACTTGGCGTGAAGCTTTCTTT CASSFFEPGQSTWREAFF TRBJ1-1 TRBV5-1 - TRBD1
TGTGCCAGCAGCGTAGCTCCGGGGAAGGACTATGGCTACACCTTC CASSVAPGKDYGYTF TRBJ1-2 TRBV9 few -
TGTGCCAGCAGCCCATTCCTGACGGGGGGGCCCGACGAGCAGTACTTC CASSPFLTGGPDEQYF TRBJ2-7 TRBV7-9 few TRBD2
TGCAGTGCTTGGGGACAGGGCTTTACTGAAGCTTTCTTT CSAWGQGFTEAFF TRBJ1-1 TRBV20-1 - TRBD1
TGTGCCAGCAGACCACCCTCAGGAGAGCAGTTCTTC CASRPPSGEQFF TRBJ2-1 TRBV6-2/TRBV6-3 - -